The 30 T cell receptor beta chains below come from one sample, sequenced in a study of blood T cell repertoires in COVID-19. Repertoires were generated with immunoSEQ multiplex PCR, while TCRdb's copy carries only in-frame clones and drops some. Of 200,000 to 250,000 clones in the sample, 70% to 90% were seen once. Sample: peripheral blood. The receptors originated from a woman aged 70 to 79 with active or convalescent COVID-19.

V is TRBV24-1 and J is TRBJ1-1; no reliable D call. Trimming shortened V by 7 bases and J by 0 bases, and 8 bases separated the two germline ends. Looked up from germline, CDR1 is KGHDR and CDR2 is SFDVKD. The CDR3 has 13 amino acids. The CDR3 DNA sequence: TGTGCCACCAGACTGAGTTTGAACACTGAAGCTTTCTTT. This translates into CATRLSLNTEAFF.

This chain's CDR3 is CASTDWDRVILGNTIYF. In DNA form, the CDR3 reads TGTGCCAGCACGGACTGGGACAGGGTAATCCTCGGAAACACCATATATTTT. The chain recombines TRBV11-3 with TRBJ1-3, with 9 bases that match TRBD1. The CDR3 runs to 17 residues. V gave up 7 bases and J gave up 4 bases; unmatched junction bases: 14. Germline CDR1 reads SGHNT; CDR2 reads YENEEA. Complete variable domain (other parts from reference TRBV11-3 and TRBJ1-3): EAGVVQSPRYKIIEKKQPVAFWCNPISGHNTLYWYLQNLGQGPELLIRYENEEAVDDSQLPKDRFSAERLKGVDSTLKIQPAELGDSAVYLCASTDWDRVILGNTIYFGEGSWLTVV.

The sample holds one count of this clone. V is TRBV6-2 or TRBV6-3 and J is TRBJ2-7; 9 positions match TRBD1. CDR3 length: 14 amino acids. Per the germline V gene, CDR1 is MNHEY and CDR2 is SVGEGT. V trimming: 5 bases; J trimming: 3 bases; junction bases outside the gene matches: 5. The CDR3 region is CASSIGGQGYEQYF. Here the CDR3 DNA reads TGTGCCAGCAGTATCGGGGGACAGGGCTACGAGCAGTACTTC.

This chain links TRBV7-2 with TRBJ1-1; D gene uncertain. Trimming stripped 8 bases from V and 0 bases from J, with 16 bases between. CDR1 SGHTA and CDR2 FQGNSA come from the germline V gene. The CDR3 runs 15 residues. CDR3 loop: CASRGGGWLNTEAFF. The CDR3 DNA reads TGTGCCAGCCGCGGTGGAGGATGGCTGAACACTGAAGCTTTCTTT. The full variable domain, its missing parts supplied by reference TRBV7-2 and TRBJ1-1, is GAGVSQSPSNKVTEKGKDVELRCDPISGHTALYWYRQSLGQGLEFLIYFQGNSAPDKSGLPSDRFSAERTGGSVSTLTIQRTQQEDSAVYLCASRGGGWLNTEAFFGQGTRLTVV.

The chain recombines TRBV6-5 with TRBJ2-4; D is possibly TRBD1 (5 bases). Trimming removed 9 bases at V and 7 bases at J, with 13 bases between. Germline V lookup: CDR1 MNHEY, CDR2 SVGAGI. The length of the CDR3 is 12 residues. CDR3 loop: CASTQGWNIQYF. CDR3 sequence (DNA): TGTGCCAGTACGCAGGGATGGAACATTCAGTACTTC.

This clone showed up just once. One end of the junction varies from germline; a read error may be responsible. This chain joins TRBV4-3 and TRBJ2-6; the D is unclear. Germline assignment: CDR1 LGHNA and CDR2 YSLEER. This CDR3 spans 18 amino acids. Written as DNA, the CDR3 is TGCCCCAGCAGCAAAAACACGCGACTCGGCTCTGGGGCCAACGTCCTGACTTTC. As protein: CPSSKNTRLGSGANVLTF.

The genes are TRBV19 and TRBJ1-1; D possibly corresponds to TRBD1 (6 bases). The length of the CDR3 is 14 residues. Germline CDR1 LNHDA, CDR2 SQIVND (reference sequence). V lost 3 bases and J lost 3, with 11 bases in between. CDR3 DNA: TGTGCCAGTAGTATGAGGGAGGGGGACACTGAAGCTTTCTTT. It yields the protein CASSMREGDTEAFF.

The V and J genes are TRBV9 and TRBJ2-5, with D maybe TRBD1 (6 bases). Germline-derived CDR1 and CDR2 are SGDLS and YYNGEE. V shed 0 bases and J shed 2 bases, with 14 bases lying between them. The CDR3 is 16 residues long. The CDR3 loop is CASSVGLAQGQETQYF. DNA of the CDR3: TGTGCCAGCAGCGTAGGGCTAGCCCAGGGGCAAGAGACCCAGTACTTC.

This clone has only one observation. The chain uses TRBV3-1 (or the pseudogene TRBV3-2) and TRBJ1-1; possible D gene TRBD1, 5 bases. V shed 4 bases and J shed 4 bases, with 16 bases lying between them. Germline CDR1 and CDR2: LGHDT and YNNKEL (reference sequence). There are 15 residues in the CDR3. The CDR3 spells CASSPTPLGGTEAFF. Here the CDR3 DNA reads TGTGCCAGCAGCCCGACCCCCTTGGGGGGCACTGAAGCTTTCTTT.

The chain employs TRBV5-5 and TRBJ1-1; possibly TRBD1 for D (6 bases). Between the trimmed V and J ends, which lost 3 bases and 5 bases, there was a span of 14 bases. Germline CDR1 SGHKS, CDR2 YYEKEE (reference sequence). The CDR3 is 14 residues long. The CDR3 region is CASSSVQGSTEAFF. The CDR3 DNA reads TGTGCCAGCAGCTCCGTCCAGGGGAGTACTGAAGCTTTCTTT.

The CDR3 coding sequence is TGCGCCAGCAGCCAAGGGAAGACAGGGGTAATCTATGGCTACACCTTC. Translating it yields CASSQGKTGVIYGYTF. The chain couples TRBV4-3 to TRBJ1-2, with 8 bases that match TRBD1. V lost 1 base to trimming and J lost 4 bases; unmatched junction nucleotides: 8. The CDR3 covers 16 residues. CDR1 is LGHNA and CDR2 is YSLEER in the germline V gene.

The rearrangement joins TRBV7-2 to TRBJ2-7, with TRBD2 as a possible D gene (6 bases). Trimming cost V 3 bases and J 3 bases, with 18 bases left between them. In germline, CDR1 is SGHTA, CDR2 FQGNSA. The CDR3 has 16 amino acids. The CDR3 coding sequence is TGTGCCAGCAGCTTGGGGGGAACTAACTTGATCTACGAGCAGTACTTC. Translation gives CASSLGGTNLIYEQYF.

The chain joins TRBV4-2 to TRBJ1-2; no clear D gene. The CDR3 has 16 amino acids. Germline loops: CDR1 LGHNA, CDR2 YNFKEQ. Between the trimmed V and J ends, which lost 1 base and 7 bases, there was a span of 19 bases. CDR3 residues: CASSQVALEVASGYTF. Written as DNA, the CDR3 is TGTGCCAGCAGCCAAGTAGCCCTTGAAGTTGCAAGTGGCTACACCTTC.

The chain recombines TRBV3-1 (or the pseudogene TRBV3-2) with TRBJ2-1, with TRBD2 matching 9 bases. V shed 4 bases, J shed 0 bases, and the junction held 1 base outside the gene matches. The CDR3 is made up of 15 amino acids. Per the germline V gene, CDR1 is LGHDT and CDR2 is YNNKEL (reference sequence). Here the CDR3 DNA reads TGTGCCAGCAGCCCGGGACTAGCCTCCTACAATGAGCAGTTCTTC. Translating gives CASSPGLASYNEQFF.

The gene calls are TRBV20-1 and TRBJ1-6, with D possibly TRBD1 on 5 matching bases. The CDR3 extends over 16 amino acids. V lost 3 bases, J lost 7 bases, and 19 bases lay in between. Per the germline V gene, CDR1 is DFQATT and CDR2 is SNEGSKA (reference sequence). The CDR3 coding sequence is TGCAGTGCTAGTCCTCCGGACGGGGGAGGGAATTCACCCCTCCACTTT. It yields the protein CSASPPDGGGNSPLHF.

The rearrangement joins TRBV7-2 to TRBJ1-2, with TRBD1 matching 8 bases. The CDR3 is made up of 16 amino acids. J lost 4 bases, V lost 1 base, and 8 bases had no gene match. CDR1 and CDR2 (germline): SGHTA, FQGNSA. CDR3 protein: CASSLDRTGSIYGYTF. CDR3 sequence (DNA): TGTGCCAGCAGCTTAGACCGGACAGGGAGTATCTATGGCTACACCTTC.

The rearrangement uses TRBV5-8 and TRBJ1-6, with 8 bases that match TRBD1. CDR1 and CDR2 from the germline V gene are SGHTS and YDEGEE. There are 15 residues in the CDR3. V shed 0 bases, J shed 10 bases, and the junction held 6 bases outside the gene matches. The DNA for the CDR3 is TGTGCCAGCAGCTTGGGGACAGGGAATGGATCACCCCTCCACTTT. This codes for CASSLGTGNGSPLHF.

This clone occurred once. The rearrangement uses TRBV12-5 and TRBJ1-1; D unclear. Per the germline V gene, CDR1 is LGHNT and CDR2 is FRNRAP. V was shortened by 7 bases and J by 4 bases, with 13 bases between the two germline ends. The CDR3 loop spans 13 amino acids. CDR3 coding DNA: TGTGCTAGTGCCGCTGATCGGGGCACTGAAGCTTTCTTT. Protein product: CASAADRGTEAFF.

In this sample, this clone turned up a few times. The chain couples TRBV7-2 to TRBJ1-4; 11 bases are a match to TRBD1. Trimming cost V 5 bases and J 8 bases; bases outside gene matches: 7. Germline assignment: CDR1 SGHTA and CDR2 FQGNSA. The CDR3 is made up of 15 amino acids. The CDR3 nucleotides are TGTGCCAGCAGCACCGGACAGGGGGCGGAGGAAAAACTGTTTTTT. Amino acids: CASSTGQGAEEKLFF.

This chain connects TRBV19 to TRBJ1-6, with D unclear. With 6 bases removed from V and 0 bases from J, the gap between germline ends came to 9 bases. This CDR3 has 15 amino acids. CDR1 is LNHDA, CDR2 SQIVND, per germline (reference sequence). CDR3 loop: CASRFASSYNSPLHF. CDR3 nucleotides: TGTGCCAGTAGATTTGCGAGCTCCTATAATTCACCCCTCCACTTT.

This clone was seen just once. CDR3 in DNA: TGCGCCAGCAGCCCTATTGGGGCTTTGACCCTGGGAAACACCATATATTTT. Translating gives CASSPIGALTLGNTIYF. The J gene is TRBJ1-3, the V gene TRBV4-1; possible D gene TRBD1, 5 bases. CDR1 is MGHRA and CDR2 is YSYEKL in the germline V gene. V lost 4 bases, J lost 4 bases, and 20 bases lay in between. The CDR3 totals 17 residues.

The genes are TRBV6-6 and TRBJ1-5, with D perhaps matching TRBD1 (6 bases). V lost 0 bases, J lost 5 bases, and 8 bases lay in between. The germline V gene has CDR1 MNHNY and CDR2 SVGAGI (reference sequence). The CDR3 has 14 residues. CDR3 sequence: CASSYSAGDQPQHF. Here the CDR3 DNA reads TGTGCCAGCAGTTACTCGGCAGGGGATCAGCCCCAGCATTTT.

The CDR3 DNA sequence: TGTGCCAGCAGCCAAGACAGGGGGCGTTTATATAATTCACCCCTCCACTTT. Translating it yields CASSQDRGRLYNSPLHF. The chain employs TRBV3-1 (or the pseudogene TRBV3-2) and TRBJ1-6; 8 nucleotides agree with TRBD1. The CDR3 runs 17 residues. After removal of 0 bases from V and 4 bases from J, the junction contained 5 bases not matched to a gene. Germline CDR1 is LGHDT and CDR2 is YNNKEL (reference sequence).

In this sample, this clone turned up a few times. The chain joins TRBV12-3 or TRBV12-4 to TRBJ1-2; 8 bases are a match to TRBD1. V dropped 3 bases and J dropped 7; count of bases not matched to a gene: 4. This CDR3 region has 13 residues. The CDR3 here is CASSFQGASGYTF. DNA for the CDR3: TGTGCCAGCAGTTTCCAGGGGGCAAGTGGCTACACCTTC.

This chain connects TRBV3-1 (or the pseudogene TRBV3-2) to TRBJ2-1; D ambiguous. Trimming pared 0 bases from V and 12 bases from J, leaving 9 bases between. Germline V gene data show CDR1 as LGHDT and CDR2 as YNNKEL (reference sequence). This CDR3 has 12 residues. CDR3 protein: CASSQEARGQFF. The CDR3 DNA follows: TGTGCCAGCAGCCAAGAGGCTAGAGGGCAGTTCTTC.

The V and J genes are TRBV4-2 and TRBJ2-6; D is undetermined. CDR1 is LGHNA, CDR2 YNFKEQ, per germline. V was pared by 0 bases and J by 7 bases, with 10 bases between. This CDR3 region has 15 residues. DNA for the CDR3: TGTGCCAGCAGCCAAGATACGGGTGGTGCCAACGTCCTGACTTTC. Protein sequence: CASSQDTGGANVLTF.

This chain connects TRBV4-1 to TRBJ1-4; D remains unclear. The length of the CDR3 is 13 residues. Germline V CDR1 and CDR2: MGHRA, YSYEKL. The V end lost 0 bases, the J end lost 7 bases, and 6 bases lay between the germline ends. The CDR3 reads CASSQEKREKLFF. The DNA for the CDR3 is TGCGCCAGCAGCCAAGAGAAGCGTGAAAAACTGTTTTTT.

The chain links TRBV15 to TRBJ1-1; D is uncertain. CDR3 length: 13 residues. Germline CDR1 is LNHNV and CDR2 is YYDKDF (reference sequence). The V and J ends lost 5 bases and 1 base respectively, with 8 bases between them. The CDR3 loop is CATSVSGNTEAFF. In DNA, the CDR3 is TGTGCCACCAGCGTTTCGGGGAACACTGAAGCTTTCTTT.

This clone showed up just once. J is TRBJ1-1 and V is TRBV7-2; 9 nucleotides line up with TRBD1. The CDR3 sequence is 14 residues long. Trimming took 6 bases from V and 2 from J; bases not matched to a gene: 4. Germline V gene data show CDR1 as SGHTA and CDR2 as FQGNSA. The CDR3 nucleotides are TGTGCCAGCAGGCCGGGACAGGGAAACACTGAAGCTTTCTTT. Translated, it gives CASRPGQGNTEAFF.

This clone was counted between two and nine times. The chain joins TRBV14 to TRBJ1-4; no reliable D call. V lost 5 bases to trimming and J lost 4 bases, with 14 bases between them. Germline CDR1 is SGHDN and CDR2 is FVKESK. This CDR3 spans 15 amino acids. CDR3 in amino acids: CASSDFSRVNEKLFF. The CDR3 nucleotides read TGTGCCAGCAGCGACTTCTCCCGGGTTAATGAAAAACTGTTTTTT.